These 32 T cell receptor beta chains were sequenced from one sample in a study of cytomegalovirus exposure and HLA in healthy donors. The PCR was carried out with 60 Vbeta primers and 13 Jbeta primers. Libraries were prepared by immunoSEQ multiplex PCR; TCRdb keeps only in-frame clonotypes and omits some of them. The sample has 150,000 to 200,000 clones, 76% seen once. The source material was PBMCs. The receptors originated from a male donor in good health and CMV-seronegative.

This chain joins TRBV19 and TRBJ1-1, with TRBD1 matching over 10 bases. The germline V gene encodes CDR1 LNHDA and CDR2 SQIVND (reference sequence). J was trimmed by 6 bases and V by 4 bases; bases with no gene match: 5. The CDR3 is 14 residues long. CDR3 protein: CASSRDRGSPEAFF. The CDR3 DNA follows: TGTGCCAGTAGTAGGGACAGGGGCAGCCCTGAAGCTTTCTTT.

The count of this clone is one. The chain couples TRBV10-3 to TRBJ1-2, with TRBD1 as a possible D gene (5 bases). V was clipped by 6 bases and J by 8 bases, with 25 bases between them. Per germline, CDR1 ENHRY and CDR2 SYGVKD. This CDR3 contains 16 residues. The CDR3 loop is CAIRSAPLQAQGGYTF. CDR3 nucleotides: TGTGCCATCAGGTCAGCGCCTTTACAGGCACAAGGGGGCTACACCTTC.

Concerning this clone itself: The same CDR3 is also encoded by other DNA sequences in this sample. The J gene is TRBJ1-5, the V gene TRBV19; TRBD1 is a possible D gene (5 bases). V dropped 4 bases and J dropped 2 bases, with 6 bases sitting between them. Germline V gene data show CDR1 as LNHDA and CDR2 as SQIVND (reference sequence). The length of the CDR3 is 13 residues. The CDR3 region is CASSRGRNQPQHF. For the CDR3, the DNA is TGTGCCAGTAGTAGGGGCCGCAATCAGCCCCAGCATTTT.

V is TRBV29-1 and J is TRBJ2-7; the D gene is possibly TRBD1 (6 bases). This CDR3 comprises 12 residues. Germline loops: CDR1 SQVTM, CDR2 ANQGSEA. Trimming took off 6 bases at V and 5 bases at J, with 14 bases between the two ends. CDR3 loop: CSVNQGLNEQYF. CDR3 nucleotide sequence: TGCAGCGTCAATCAGGGGCTAAACGAGCAGTACTTC.

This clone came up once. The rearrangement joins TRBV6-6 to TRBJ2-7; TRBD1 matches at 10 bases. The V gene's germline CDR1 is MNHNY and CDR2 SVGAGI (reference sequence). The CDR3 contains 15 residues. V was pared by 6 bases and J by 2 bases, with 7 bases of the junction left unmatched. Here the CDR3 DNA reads TGTGCCAGCAGGCAACCGGGACAGGGGACCTACGAGCAGTACTTC. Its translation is CASRQPGQGTYEQYF.

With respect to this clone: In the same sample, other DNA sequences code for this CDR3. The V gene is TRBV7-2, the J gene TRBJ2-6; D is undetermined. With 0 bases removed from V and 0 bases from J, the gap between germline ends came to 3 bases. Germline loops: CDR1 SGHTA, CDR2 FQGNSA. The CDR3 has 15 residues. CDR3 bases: TGTGCCAGCAGCTTAGCGAGCTCTGGGGCCAACGTCCTGACTTTC. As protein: CASSLASSGANVLTF.

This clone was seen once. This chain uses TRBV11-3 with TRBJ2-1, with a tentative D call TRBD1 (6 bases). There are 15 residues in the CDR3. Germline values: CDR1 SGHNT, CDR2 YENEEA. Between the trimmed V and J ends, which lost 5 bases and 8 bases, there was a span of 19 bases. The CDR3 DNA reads TGTGCCAGCAGCAGAGGATTGCAGGGGACCCATGAGCAGTTCTTC. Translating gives CASSRGLQGTHEQFF.

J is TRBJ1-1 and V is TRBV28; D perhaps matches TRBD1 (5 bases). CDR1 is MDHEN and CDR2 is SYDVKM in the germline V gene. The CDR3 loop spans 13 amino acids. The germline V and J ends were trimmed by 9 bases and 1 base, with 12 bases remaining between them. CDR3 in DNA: TGTGCCAGTGCAGGGAGGGGGAACACTGAAGCTTTCTTT. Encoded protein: CASAGRGNTEAFF.

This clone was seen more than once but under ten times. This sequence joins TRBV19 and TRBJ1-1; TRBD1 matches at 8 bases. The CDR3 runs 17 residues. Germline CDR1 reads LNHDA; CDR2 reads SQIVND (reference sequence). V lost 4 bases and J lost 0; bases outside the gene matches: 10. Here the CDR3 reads CASSKDREGPMNTEAFF. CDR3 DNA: TGTGCCAGTAGTAAGGACAGGGAGGGTCCCATGAACACTGAAGCTTTCTTT.

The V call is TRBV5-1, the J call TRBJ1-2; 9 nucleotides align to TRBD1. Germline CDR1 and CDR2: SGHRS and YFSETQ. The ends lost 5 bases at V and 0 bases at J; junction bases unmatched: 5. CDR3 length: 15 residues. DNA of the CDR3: TGCGCCAGCAGGGACAGGGGCCCTTCTAACTATGGCTACACCTTC. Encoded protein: CASRDRGPSNYGYTF.

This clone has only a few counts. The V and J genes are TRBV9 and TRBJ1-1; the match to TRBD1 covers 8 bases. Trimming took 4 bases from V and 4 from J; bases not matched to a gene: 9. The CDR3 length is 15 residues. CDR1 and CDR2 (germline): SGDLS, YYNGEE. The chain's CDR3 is CASSTGGEGFTEAFF. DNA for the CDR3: TGTGCCAGCAGCACAGGGGGGGAGGGGTTCACTGAAGCTTTCTTT.

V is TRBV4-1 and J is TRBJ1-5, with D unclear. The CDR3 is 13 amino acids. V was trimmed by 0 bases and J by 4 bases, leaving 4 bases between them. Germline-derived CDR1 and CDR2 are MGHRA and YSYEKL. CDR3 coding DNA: TGCGCCAGCAGCCAAGACCATAATCAGCCCCAGCATTTT. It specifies CASSQDHNQPQHF.

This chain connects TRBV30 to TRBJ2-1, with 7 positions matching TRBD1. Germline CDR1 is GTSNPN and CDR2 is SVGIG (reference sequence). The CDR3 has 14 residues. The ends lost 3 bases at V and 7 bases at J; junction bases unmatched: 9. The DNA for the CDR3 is TGTGCCTGGAGCCGGGACAGTCATTTGAATGAGCAGTTCTTC. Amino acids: CAWSRDSHLNEQFF.

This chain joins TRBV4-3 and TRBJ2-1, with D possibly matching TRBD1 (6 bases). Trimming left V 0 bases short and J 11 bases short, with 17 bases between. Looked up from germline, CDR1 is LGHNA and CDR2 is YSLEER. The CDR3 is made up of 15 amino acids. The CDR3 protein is CASSQDVYGGAKQFF. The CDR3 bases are TGCGCCAGCAGCCAAGATGTGTATGGGGGCGCGAAGCAGTTCTTC.

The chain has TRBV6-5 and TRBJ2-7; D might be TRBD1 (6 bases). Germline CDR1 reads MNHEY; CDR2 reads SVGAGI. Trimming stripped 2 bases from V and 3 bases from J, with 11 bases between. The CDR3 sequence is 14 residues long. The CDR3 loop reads CASSYGTRGYEQYF. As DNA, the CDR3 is TGTGCCAGCAGTTACGGTACCAGGGGCTACGAGCAGTACTTC.

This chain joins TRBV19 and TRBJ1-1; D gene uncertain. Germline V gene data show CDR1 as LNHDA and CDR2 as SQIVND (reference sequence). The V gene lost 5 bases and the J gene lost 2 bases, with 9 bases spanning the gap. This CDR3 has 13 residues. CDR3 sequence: CASSSYTNTEAFF. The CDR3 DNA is TGTGCCAGTAGTTCATACACAAACACTGAAGCTTTCTTT.

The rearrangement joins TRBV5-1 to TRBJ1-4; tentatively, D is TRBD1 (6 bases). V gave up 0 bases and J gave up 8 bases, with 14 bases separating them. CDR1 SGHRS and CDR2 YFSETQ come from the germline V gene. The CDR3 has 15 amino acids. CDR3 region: CASSLEGEEDEKLFF. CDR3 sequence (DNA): TGCGCCAGCAGCTTGGAGGGGGAAGAGGACGAAAAACTGTTTTTT.

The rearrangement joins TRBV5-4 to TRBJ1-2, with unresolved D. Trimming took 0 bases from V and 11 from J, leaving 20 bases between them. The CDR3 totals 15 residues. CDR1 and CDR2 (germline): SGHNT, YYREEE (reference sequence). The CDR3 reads CASSLAQAVVFGYTF. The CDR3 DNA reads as TGTGCCAGCAGCTTGGCGCAGGCCGTCGTATTTGGGTACACCTTC.

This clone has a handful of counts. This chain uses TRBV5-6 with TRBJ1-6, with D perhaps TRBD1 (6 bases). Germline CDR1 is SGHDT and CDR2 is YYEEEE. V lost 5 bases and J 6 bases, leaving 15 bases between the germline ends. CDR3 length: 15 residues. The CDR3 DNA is TGTGCCAGCAGACCGCAGACAGGATCTAATTCACCCCTCCACTTT. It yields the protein CASRPQTGSNSPLHF.

The CDR3 DNA follows: TGTGCCTGGAGTCCGACAGGGGTGAGCCAGCATTTT. This codes for CAWSPTGVSQHF. The chain uses TRBV30 and TRBJ1-5, with TRBD1 matching over 8 bases. CDR1 GTSNPN and CDR2 SVGIG come from the germline V gene (reference sequence). There are 12 residues in the CDR3. V was pared by 2 bases and J by 12 bases, with 6 bases of the junction left unmatched.

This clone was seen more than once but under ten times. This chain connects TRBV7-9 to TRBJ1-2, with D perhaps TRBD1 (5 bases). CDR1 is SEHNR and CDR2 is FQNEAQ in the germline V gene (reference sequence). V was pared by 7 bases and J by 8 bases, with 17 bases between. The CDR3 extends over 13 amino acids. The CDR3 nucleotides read TGTGCCAGCACCCTCTCGGGGACTTGGGGCTACACCTTC. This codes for CASTLSGTWGYTF.

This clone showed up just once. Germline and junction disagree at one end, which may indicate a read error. The CDR3 region has the DNA TGTGCCTGGAAGAATATTCGGTCCTACGGGCAGTACTTC. Translated, it gives CAWKNIRSYGQYF. The J gene is TRBJ2-7, the V gene TRBV30; D ambiguous. This CDR3 has 13 residues. The V gene's germline CDR1 is GTSNPN and CDR2 SVGIG (reference sequence).

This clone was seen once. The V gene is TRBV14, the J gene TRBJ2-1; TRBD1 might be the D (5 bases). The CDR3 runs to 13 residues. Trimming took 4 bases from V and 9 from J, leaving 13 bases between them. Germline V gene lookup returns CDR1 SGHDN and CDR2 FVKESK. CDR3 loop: CASSLRRQGEQFF. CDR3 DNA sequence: TGTGCCAGCAGCCTAAGGCGGCAGGGTGAGCAGTTCTTC.

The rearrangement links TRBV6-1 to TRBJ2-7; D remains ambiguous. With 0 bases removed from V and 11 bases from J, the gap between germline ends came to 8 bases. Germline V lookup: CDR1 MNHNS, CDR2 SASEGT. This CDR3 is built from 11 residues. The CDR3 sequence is CASSEAGSKYF. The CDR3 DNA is TGTGCCAGCAGTGAAGCCGGTTCAAAGTACTTC.

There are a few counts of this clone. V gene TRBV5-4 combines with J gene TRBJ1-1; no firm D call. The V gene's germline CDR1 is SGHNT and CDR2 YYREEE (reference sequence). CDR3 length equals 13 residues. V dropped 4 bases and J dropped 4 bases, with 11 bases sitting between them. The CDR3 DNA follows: TGTGCCAGCAGCCCTTTAGAGGGCACTGAAGCTTTCTTT. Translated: CASSPLEGTEAFF.

The CDR3 DNA is TGTGCCAGTAGTATTCAGCGTTTGAACACCGGGGAGCTGTTTTTT. Residues: CASSIQRLNTGELFF. The rearrangement links TRBV19 to TRBJ2-2; D not certain. The germline V gene encodes CDR1 LNHDA and CDR2 SQIVND (reference sequence). This CDR3 comprises 15 residues. V lost 3 bases and J lost 1, with 9 bases in between. Supplemented by reference TRBV19 and TRBJ2-2, the full variable domain reads DGGITQSPKYLFRKEGQNVTLSCEQNLNHDAMYWYRQDPGQGLRLIYYSQIVNDFQKGDIAEGYSVSREKKESFPLTVTSAQKNPTAFYLCASSIQRLNTGELFFGEGSRLTVL.

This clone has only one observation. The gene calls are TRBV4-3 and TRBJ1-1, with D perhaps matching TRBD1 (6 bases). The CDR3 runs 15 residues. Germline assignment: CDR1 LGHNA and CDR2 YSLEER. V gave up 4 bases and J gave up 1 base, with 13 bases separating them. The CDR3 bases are TGCGCCAGCAGCCCCCTCGCAGGGGCGAACACTGAAGCTTTCTTT. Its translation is CASSPLAGANTEAFF.

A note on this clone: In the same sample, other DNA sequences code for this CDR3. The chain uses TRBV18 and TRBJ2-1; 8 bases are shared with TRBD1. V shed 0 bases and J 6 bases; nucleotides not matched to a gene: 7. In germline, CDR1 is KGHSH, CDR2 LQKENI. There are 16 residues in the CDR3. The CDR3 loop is CASSPPGAGGGNEQFF. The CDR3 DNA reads TGTGCCAGCTCACCACCTGGGGCAGGGGGCGGCAATGAGCAGTTCTTC.

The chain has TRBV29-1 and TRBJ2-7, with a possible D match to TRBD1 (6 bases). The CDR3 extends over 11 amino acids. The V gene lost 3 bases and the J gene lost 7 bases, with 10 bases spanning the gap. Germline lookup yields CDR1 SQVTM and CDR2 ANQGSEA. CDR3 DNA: TGCAGCGTTGACAGGGGCTTAGAGCAGTACTTC. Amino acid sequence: CSVDRGLEQYF.

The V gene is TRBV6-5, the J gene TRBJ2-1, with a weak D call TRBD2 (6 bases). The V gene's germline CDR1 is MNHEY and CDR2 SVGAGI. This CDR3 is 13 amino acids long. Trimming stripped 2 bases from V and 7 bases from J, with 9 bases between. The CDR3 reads CASSYGTLNEQFF. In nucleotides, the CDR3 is TGTGCCAGCAGTTACGGGACTTTGAATGAGCAGTTCTTC.

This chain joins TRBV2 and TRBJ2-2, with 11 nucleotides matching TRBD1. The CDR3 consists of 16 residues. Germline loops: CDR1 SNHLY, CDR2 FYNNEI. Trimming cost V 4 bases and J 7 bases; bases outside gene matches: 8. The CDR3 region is CASSAGQGANIGELFF. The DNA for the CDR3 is TGTGCCAGCAGTGCCGGACAGGGGGCTAATATCGGGGAGCTGTTTTTT.

The CDR3 DNA sequence: TGTGCCAGCAGTTCACCTAGCGTCTCCTACGAGCAGTACTTC. Translating it yields CASSSPSVSYEQYF. The genes are TRBV28 and TRBJ2-7, with a weak D call TRBD2 (6 bases). Germline V CDR1 and CDR2: MDHEN, SYDVKM. The V and J ends lost 4 bases and 0 bases respectively, with 10 bases between them. The CDR3 contains 14 residues.